This TCR beta chain was found in a study of blood T cells in healthy people across ages. The V end was cut by 1 base, the J end by 5 bases, with 9 bases between. The CDR3 loop spans 14 amino acids. Per individual sample, total RNA of at least 5 micrograms was extracted. Then a second PCR, running roughly 6 to 12 cycles, was carried out with a sample-barcoded 5' primer and a J-beta primer mix. One entry per CDR3 protein, called by TCRdb with MiXCR from the 5' RACE reads. The repertoire includes 550,000 to 700,000 distinct CDR3 sequences, 25% to 30% of them detected once, and approximately 17% sits in the top ten.

V gene TRBV12-3 or TRBV12-4 combines with J gene TRBJ1-3; perhaps TRBD1 as D (5 bases). The TCR sequence derives from an older woman in good health. The sequencing input was blood. CDR3 sequence reads: CASSLGGDRNTIYF. As DNA, the CDR3 is TGTGCCAGCAGTTTAGGGGGGGACCGAAACACCATATATTTT.